This record concerns one TCR beta chain sequence. Which antigen it targets is not known. The input lacks base qualities; no much larger clone sits a single base away. A single peripheral blood draw of 90 to 150 mL on average was collected from each donor into heparinised tubes. Naive, central memory, regulatory and stem cell-like memory CD4+ T cells were sorted on a BD FACSAria II using a panel including CD45RO, CCR7, CD25, CD127, CD95 and CD27. A purity above 95% was achieved for all sorted populations. PBMCs were isolated immediately by Lymphoprep density gradient centrifugation and stained directly without culture. To minimize batch effects, samples were stained and sorted in pairs, one healthy donor with one patient per experiment. This record belongs to a study of beta chain features in type 1 diabetes (dated by TCRdb to 2016 to 2019). Regarding the study in general: No differences in mean age, gender distribution, total cell number or subset yield were found between patients and healthy donors. Regulatory and stem cell-like memory subsets were obtained from only 8 patients and roughly eight healthy donors, while naive and central memory subsets were obtained from all 30 or so donors. The study compared TCRB repertoires of sorted circulating CD4+ T cell subsets between recently diagnosed type 1 diabetes patients and matched healthy donors. A total of about 99,000,000 sorted cells were examined across all samples, and RNA yield correlated strongly with the number of cells per subset. The study at large found these results: Shorter templates might have been favored by PCR, but patient and control samples were amplified and corrected together, so both groups would have been affected equally by any skew. The naive, central memory and regulatory TCRB repertoires appeared to resemble one another more closely among patients than among healthy donors. Type 1 diabetes patients showed a moderate but significant shortening of TCRB CDR3 length in all four CD4+ subsets. Patients with type 1 diabetes made fewer insertions and deleted more nucleotides at VDJ recombination sites, implying thymic rearrangement abnormalities. Because cDNA was sequenced instead of genomic DNA, activated cells with high expression could be over-represented, although the groups did not differ in activation or CD3 levels. Only small numbers of individuals were included in the HLA sub-analyses, which left unresolved whether HLA type had any influence on TCRB rearrangement.

Taken from the germline V gene (reference sequence), the CDR1 and CDR2 loops are GTSNPN and SVGIG. The CDR3 numbers 15 residues from cysteine through phenylalanine. Only CDR3 DNA is held: 45 bases, read in frame from base 1. V and J are truncated by 4 bases and 2 bases respectively, leaving an intervening sequence of 17 bases. The entire isolated RNA was reverse transcribed using the High Capacity cDNA Reverse Transcription Kit, and thus expressed TCRB transcripts were sequenced. Deep immunoSEQ sequencing was performed on naive, central memory and regulatory T cell samples, with an average of around 3.5 million total reads per sample. After sorted cells were lysed in RLT buffer, RNA was extracted with DNase-treated RNeasy Micro or Mini kits, with the choice depending on cell number. To prevent cross-contamination, every cell subset was processed on its own, while patient and healthy donor samples were processed together. Using the immunoSEQ multiplex PCR, TCRB sequences were amplified from cDNA into 87-bp fragments spanning the CDR3 region. Sequencing of the amplicons was done on the Illumina HiSeq platform. The authors' analysis ran thus. Synthetic template baselines were used to correct PCR bias computationally, reads within Hamming distance 2 were collapsed, and singletons that could not be merged were discarded. Reads were aligned to IMGT to assign V, D and J genes, CDR3 length, and insertions or deletions at six rearrangement sites. Clonotype counts were normalized to sorted cell number within each subset before computing true diversity and Gini coefficients with the tcR R package. The overlap coefficient, calculated on TCRB nucleotide sequences, was used to quantify repertoire sharing. Out-of-frame TCRB sequences from naive cells were analyzed as a proxy for the pre-selection repertoire. TCRdb took this table from immuneACCESS and kept in-frame rearrangements with V and J called. Such tables lack part of the clones; where checked against another copy, unresolved V genes explain under half of the gap, and the rest is unexplained. D and trimming come from the DNA, and the V and J calls and clone size come from that table. The sample table lists some 150,000 clones, over 9.5% of them with a count of one. In total, the top ten clones hold around 1.4% of the sample.

The rearrangement combines TRBV30 with TRBJ1-2, and perhaps TRBD1 as D gene, on 5 matching bases. Sample: naive CD4+ T cells from blood. Sample cell subset or site, as interpreted from the label and publication: true naive CD4+ T cells. This TCR was sampled from a man between 18 and 35 years old in good health. The sequenced DNA is TGTGCCTGGAACCCAGGGCTGGTTGCGAACTATGGCTACACCTTC. This codes for CAWNPGLVANYGYTF.